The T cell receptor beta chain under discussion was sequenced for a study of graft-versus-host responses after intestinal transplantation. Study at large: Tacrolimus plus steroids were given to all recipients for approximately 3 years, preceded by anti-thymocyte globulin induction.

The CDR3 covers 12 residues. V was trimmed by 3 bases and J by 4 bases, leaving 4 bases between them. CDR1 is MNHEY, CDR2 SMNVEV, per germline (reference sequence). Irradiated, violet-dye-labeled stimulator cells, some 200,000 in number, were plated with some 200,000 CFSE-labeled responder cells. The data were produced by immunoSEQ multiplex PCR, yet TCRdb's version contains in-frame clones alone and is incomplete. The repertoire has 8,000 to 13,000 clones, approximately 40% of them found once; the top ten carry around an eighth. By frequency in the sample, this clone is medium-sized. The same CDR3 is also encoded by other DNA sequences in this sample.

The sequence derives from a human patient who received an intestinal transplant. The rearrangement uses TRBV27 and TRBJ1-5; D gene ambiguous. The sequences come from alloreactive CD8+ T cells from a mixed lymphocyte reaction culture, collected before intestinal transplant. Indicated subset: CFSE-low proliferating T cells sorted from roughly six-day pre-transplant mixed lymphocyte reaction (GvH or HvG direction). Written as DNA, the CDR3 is TGTGCCAGCAGTTTTCTTAATCAGCCCCAGCATTTT. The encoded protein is CASSFLNQPQHF.